Below are 30 T cell receptor beta chains sequenced from a single sample in a study of blood T cell repertoires in COVID-19. TCRdb's table, derived via immunoSEQ multiplex PCR, lists solely in-frame clones and lacks some. The repertoire holds roughly 60,000 clones, approximately 86% seen once, with under 1.3% in the top ten. Sequencing was performed on peripheral blood. These receptors all come from an older man with acute or convalescent COVID-19.

V is TRBV18 and J is TRBJ1-1; a possible D gene is TRBD1 (5 bases). Deletions cut 0 bases from V and 5 bases from J, with 10 bases between. The CDR3 is 14 amino acids. Germline CDR1 and CDR2: KGHSH and LQKENI. The CDR3 loop is CASSPPGAGTEAFF. Here the CDR3 DNA reads TGTGCCAGCTCACCACCAGGGGCCGGGACTGAAGCTTTCTTT.

The genes are TRBV18 and TRBJ1-1, with 10 bases that match TRBD1. CDR1 is KGHSH, CDR2 LQKENI, per germline. The CDR3 extends over 14 amino acids. V dropped 3 bases and J dropped 4; count of bases not matched to a gene: 2. In DNA form, the CDR3 reads TGTGCCAGCTCACCCAGACAGGGGGCCACTGAAGCTTTCTTT. Protein: CASSPRQGATEAFF.

V usage is TRBV6-5 and J usage is TRBJ1-1, with 7 bases that match TRBD1. CDR3 size: 14 residues. V was pared by 6 bases and J by 0 bases, with 4 bases of the junction left unmatched. Germline CDR1 is MNHEY and CDR2 is SVGAGI. The CDR3 here is CASRNRGMNTEAFF. The CDR3 region has the DNA TGTGCCAGCAGAAACAGGGGCATGAACACTGAAGCTTTCTTT.

The CDR3 is CASSQAGRAIGEQFF. The CDR3 nucleotides are TGTGCCAGCAGCCAAGCCGGGAGGGCCATCGGTGAGCAGTTCTTC. The chain carries TRBV3-1 (or the pseudogene TRBV3-2) and TRBJ2-1; TRBD2 matches at 8 bases. The CDR3 spans 15 residues. V lost 1 base and J lost 9; bases outside the gene matches: 8. Germline V gene data show CDR1 as LGHDT and CDR2 as YNNKEL (reference sequence).

V is TRBV6-5 and J is TRBJ1-2; D gene ambiguous. V lost 2 bases and J lost 7, with 14 bases in between. The germline V gene has CDR1 MNHEY and CDR2 SVGAGI. The CDR3 runs 14 residues. The CDR3 coding sequence is TGTGCCAGCAGTTACACGACTGGAGTAGGTGGCTACACCTTC. Encoded protein: CASSYTTGVGGYTF.

The chain joins TRBV28 to TRBJ2-7; 7 nucleotides line up with TRBD1. This CDR3 region has 13 residues. Trimming removed 2 bases from V and 7 bases from J; junction bases left unmatched: 5. Germline V gives CDR1 MDHEN, CDR2 SYDVKM. The CDR3 reads CASSLGTAREQYF. In DNA, the CDR3 is TGTGCCAGCAGTTTAGGGACAGCTCGGGAGCAGTACTTC.

In DNA form, the CDR3 reads TGTGCCAGCAGTGAGTCTAGCGGGAGGAGGGAGCAGTTCTTC. It specifies CASSESSGRREQFF. The rearrangement uses TRBV2 and TRBJ2-1; 11 nucleotides agree with TRBD2. Germline CDR1 is SNHLY and CDR2 is FYNNEI. V shed 3 bases, J shed 10 bases, and the junction held 5 bases outside the gene matches. The CDR3 contains 14 residues. Based on the CDR3 plus reference TRBV2 and TRBJ2-1, the full variable domain is EPEVTQTPSHQVTQMGQEVILRCVPISNHLYFYWYRQILGQKVEFLVSFYNNEISEKSEIFDDQFSVERPDGSNFTLKIRSTKLEDSAMYFCASSESSGRREQFFGPGTRLTVL.

DNA for the CDR3: TGTGCCAGCTCAATAGGGACAGGGGCCCACTCCGAGCAGTACTTC. It is translated as CASSIGTGAHSEQYF. V and J are TRBV18 and TRBJ2-7; 10 bases map to TRBD1. This CDR3 spans 15 amino acids. The trim removed 5 bases at V and 6 bases at J, leaving 10 bases unmatched. CDR1 is KGHSH, CDR2 LQKENI, per germline. The full variable domain, completed using reference TRBV18 and TRBJ2-7, is NAGVMQNPRHLVRRRGQEARLRCSPMKGHSHVYWYRQLPEEGLKFMVYLQKENIIDESGMPKERFSAEFPKEGPSILRIQQVVRGDSAAYFCASSIGTGAHSEQYFGPGTRLTVT.

The chain combines TRBV27 with TRBJ1-1; D is ambiguous. This CDR3 comprises 13 residues. Between the trimmed V and J ends, which lost 6 bases and 4 bases, there was a span of 12 bases. Germline loops: CDR1 MNHEY, CDR2 SMNVEV (reference sequence). The CDR3: CASSRLGSTEAFF. CDR3 in DNA: TGTGCCAGCAGCCGTCTTGGGAGCACTGAAGCTTTCTTT.

The chain recombines TRBV5-6 with TRBJ1-5; 7 bases are shared with TRBD1. The CDR3 is 14 amino acids. Germline V lookup: CDR1 SGHDT, CDR2 YYEEEE. The ends lost 6 bases at V and 6 bases at J; junction bases unmatched: 9. This CDR3 reads CASTYRGGGQPQHF. The CDR3 DNA reads as TGTGCCAGCACCTACAGGGGCGGAGGTCAGCCCCAGCATTTT.

The J gene is TRBJ2-7, the V gene TRBV18; no clear D gene. V was clipped by 4 bases and J by 4 bases, with 14 bases between them. The CDR3 sequence is 14 residues long. Per the germline V gene, CDR1 is KGHSH and CDR2 is LQKENI. This CDR3 is CASSRAHSLYEQYF. The CDR3, as DNA: TGTGCCAGCTCACGGGCTCATTCGCTTTACGAGCAGTACTTC.

The chain couples TRBV11-3 to TRBJ1-2; unclear D gene. Germline V lookup: CDR1 SGHNT, CDR2 YENEEA. The CDR3 has 12 residues. V gave up 4 bases and J gave up 13 bases, with 16 bases separating them. CDR3 protein: CASSSDGRGATF. Here the CDR3 DNA reads TGTGCCAGCAGCTCAGACGGACGGGGAGCCACCTTC.

The rearrangement uses TRBV10-3 and TRBJ1-4; D is uncertain. CDR1 is ENHRY and CDR2 is SYGVKD in the germline V gene. V gave up 3 bases and J gave up 8 bases, with 10 bases separating them. This CDR3 has 13 amino acids. The CDR3 bases are TGTGCCATCAGTGATTTGGGCCGCGAAAAACTGTTTTTT. This codes for CAISDLGREKLFF.

The J gene is TRBJ2-5, the V gene TRBV19; 7 bases align to TRBD1. This CDR3 has 14 residues. Germline assignment: CDR1 LNHDA and CDR2 SQIVND (reference sequence). After removal of 3 bases from V and 5 bases from J, the junction contained 6 bases not matched to a gene. The CDR3, as DNA: TGTGCCAGTAGTATGGGGACAGCTCGGGAGACCCAGTACTTC. It codes for CASSMGTARETQYF. The full variable domain, rest sourced from reference TRBV19 and TRBJ2-5, is DGGITQSPKYLFRKEGQNVTLSCEQNLNHDAMYWYRQDPGQGLRLIYYSQIVNDFQKGDIAEGYSVSREKKESFPLTVTSAQKNPTAFYLCASSMGTARETQYFGPGTRLLVL.

The chain has TRBV14 and TRBJ2-2; TRBD2 aligns across 14 bases. V trimming: 3 bases; J trimming: 9 bases; junction bases outside the gene matches: 15. Germline CDR1 SGHDN, CDR2 FVKESK. The CDR3 spans 19 residues. Written as DNA, the CDR3 is TGTGCCAGCAGCCACGTAGAGGGGGCGACTAGCGGGAGGGCCCGGGAGCTGTTTTTT. Residues: CASSHVEGATSGRARELFF.

The CDR3 here is CASSPDRHGYTF. Here the CDR3 DNA reads TGTGCCAGCTCTCCGGACAGGCATGGCTACACCTTC. The chain links TRBV14 to TRBJ1-2; TRBD1 aligns across 7 bases. Germline V gene data show CDR1 as SGHDN and CDR2 as FVKESK. The CDR3 has 12 amino acids. V gave up 8 bases and J gave up 6 bases; unmatched junction bases: 6.

The chain links TRBV19 to TRBJ1-2; D might be TRBD1 (5 bases). The V gene lost 5 bases and the J gene lost 5 bases, with 12 bases spanning the gap. This CDR3 spans 13 amino acids. The V gene's germline CDR1 is LNHDA and CDR2 SQIVND (reference sequence). The CDR3 nucleotides are TGTGCCAGTAGTTCACGAGACAGTTATGGCTACACCTTC. It translates to CASSSRDSYGYTF.

J is TRBJ1-5 and V is TRBV11-3; TRBD1 is a possible D gene (5 bases). Trimming took 4 bases from V and 2 from J, leaving 15 bases between them. Per the germline V gene, CDR1 is SGHNT and CDR2 is YENEEA. This CDR3 is 16 amino acids long. The CDR3 sequence: CASSSCRGSCNQPQHF. For the CDR3, the DNA is TGTGCCAGCAGCTCGTGTAGGGGTAGTTGCAATCAGCCCCAGCATTTT.

The V call is TRBV29-1, the J call TRBJ1-2; D is ambiguous. Germline V gene lookup returns CDR1 SQVTM and CDR2 ANQGSEA. The CDR3 length is 13 residues. V was clipped by 7 bases and J by 0 bases, with 12 bases between them. Written as DNA, the CDR3 is TGCAGCGCCCGGGAGGATACTAACTATGGCTACACCTTC. Its protein product is CSAREDTNYGYTF. Looking up the rest from reference TRBV29-1 and TRBJ1-2 gives the full variable domain: SAVISQKPSRDICQRGTSLTIQCQVDSQVTMMFWYRQQPGQSLTLIATANQGSEATYESGFVIDKFPISRPNLTFSTLTVSNMSPEDSSIYLCSAREDTNYGYTFGSGTRLTVV.

The DNA for the CDR3 is TGTGCCAGCAGCTTAGCGCTCGGTCAGAGGAGGATTGATGAAAAACTGTTTTTT. Translated, it gives CASSLALGQRRIDEKLFF. V and J are TRBV7-9 and TRBJ1-4; D is ambiguous. The CDR3 is 18 amino acids. Germline-derived CDR1 and CDR2 are SEHNR and FQNEAQ (reference sequence). V lost 0 bases to trimming and J lost 6 bases, with 20 bases between them.

V is TRBV19 and J is TRBJ1-5; D is unclear. CDR1 and CDR2 from the germline V gene are LNHDA and SQIVND (reference sequence). The CDR3 consists of 11 residues. Trimming left V 10 bases short and J 6 bases short, with 10 bases between. CDR3 region: CATASGQPQHF. The CDR3 DNA is TGTGCCACCGCCTCGGGTCAGCCCCAGCATTTT. Full variable domain (remainder filled in from reference TRBV19 and TRBJ1-5): DGGITQSPKYLFRKEGQNVTLSCEQNLNHDAMYWYRQDPGQGLRLIYYSQIVNDFQKGDIAEGYSVSREKKESFPLTVTSAQKNPTAFYLCATASGQPQHFGDGTRLSIL.

The chain combines TRBV11-1 with TRBJ1-2; D is undetermined. V was clipped by 1 base and J by 2 bases, with 8 bases between them. The germline CDR1 and CDR2 sequences are SGHAT and FQDESV (reference sequence). The CDR3 runs to 14 residues. The CDR3 loop is CASSLVHGNYGYTF. CDR3 DNA sequence: TGTGCCAGCAGCTTAGTTCACGGGAACTATGGCTACACCTTC.

This clone has just a few counts. This sequence joins TRBV4-1 and TRBJ1-1, with no clear D. Trimming left V 3 bases short and J 4 bases short, with 12 bases between. CDR3 length equals 14 residues. CDR1 MGHRA and CDR2 YSYEKL come from the germline V gene. The CDR3 region is CASSHLERATEAFF. In DNA, the CDR3 is TGCGCCAGCAGCCACTTGGAGAGGGCCACTGAAGCTTTCTTT.

The CDR3 region is CASSLGVTGGADTQYF. In DNA, the CDR3 is TGCGCCAGCAGCTTGGGGGTGACAGGGGGTGCAGATACGCAGTATTTT. V is TRBV5-1 and J is TRBJ2-3, with 9 bases aligning to TRBD1. Trimming cost V 0 bases and J 4 bases; bases outside gene matches: 6. The CDR3 sequence is 16 residues long. The germline V gene encodes CDR1 SGHRS and CDR2 YFSETQ.

V gene TRBV28 combines with J gene TRBJ2-3; possible D gene TRBD1, 5 bases. This CDR3 is built from 16 residues. Deletions cut 10 bases from V and 3 bases from J, with 23 bases between. Germline CDR1 and CDR2: MDHEN and SYDVKM. The CDR3 reads CATLWGRGHLTDTQYF. CDR3 bases: TGTGCCACCCTCTGGGGAAGGGGCCACCTAACAGATACGCAGTATTTT.

The chain employs TRBV2 and TRBJ2-6, with TRBD1 identical over 7 bases. CDR3 length: 14 amino acids. Germline V gene data show CDR1 as SNHLY and CDR2 as FYNNEI. The V gene end was trimmed by 7 bases and the J gene end by 3 bases; junction bases not matched to a gene: 3. The CDR3 sequence: CASMDRSGANVLTF. The CDR3 DNA follows: TGTGCCAGCATGGACAGGAGTGGGGCCAACGTCCTGACTTTC. Supplemented by reference TRBV2 and TRBJ2-6, the full variable domain reads EPEVTQTPSHQVTQMGQEVILRCVPISNHLYFYWYRQILGQKVEFLVSFYNNEISEKSEIFDDQFSVERPDGSNFTLKIRSTKLEDSAMYFCASMDRSGANVLTFGAGSRLTVL.

The rearrangement links TRBV19 to TRBJ2-5; 8 bases are shared with TRBD1. This CDR3 is 14 amino acids long. Unmatched junction bases numbered 8, after V lost 7 bases and J lost 4 bases. The germline V gene encodes CDR1 LNHDA and CDR2 SQIVND (reference sequence). The CDR3 region has the DNA TGTGCCAGTACCTCGACAGGGGTCCTAGAGACCCAGTACTTC. Protein: CASTSTGVLETQYF.

The CDR3 DNA follows: TGCGCCAGCAGCTCCGGGACTAACCTAAGACTTACCTCCGGAGGTGAGCAGTTCTTC. Residues: CASSSGTNLRLTSGGEQFF. The chain couples TRBV5-1 to TRBJ2-1, with TRBD2 matching 7 bases. V trimming: 3 bases; J trimming: 9 bases; junction bases outside the gene matches: 24. The germline V gene encodes CDR1 SGHRS and CDR2 YFSETQ. The CDR3 consists of 19 residues.

This chain connects TRBV7-3 to TRBJ2-1, with 8 bases lining up with TRBD2. The trim removed 5 bases at V and 8 bases at J, leaving 8 bases unmatched. This CDR3 has 14 amino acids. Looked up from germline, CDR1 is SGHTA and CDR2 is FQGTGA. The CDR3 DNA reads as TGTGCCAGCAGCCTCACAGCGGGAGTGGATGAGCAGTTCTTC. Its protein product is CASSLTAGVDEQFF. The full variable domain, rest sourced from reference TRBV7-3 and TRBJ2-1, is GAGVSQTPSNKVTEKGKYVELRCDPISGHTALYWYRQSLGQGPEFLIYFQGTGAADDSGLPNDRFFAVRPEGSVSTLKIQRTERGDSAVYLCASSLTAGVDEQFFGPGTRLTVL.

This sequence joins TRBV7-2 and TRBJ2-5; 12 positions agree with TRBD2. This CDR3 has 18 amino acids. With 5 bases clipped from V and 5 bases from J, the junction kept 15 bases outside the gene matches. Germline-derived CDR1 and CDR2 are SGHTA and FQGNSA. CDR3 residues: CASSPDRLAGGPGETQYF. CDR3 DNA: TGTGCCAGCAGCCCAGATCGGCTAGCGGGGGGGCCCGGGGAGACCCAGTACTTC.